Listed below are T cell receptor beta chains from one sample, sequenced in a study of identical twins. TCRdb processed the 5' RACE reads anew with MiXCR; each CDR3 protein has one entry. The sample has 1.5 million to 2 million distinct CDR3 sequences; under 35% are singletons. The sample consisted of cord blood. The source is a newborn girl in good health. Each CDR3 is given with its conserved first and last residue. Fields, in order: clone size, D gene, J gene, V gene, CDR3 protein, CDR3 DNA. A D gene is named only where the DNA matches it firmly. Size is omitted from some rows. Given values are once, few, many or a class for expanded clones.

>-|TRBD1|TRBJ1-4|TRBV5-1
CASSSTTGAEEKLFF
TGCGCCAGCAGCTCGACGACAGGGGCTGAGGAAAAACTGTTTTTT
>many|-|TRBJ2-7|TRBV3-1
CASSQVNPEAVYEQYF
TGTGCCAGCAGCCAAGTTAACCCCGAAGCGGTCTACGAGCAGTACTTC
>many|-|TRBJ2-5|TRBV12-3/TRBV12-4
CASSSMDSQETQYF
TGTGCCAGCAGCTCGATGGACTCGCAAGAGACCCAGTACTTC
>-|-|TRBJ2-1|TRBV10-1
CASSESDIHEQFF
TGCGCCAGCAGTGAGTCTGACATCCACGAGCAGTTCTTC
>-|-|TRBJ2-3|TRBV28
CASSFRWDTQYF
TGTGCCAGCAGCTTCAGGTGGGATACGCAGTATTTT
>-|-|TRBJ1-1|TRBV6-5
CASSYSTSRGVDTEAFF
TGTGCCAGCAGTTACTCGACGTCTCGGGGGGTCGACACTGAAGCTTTCTTT
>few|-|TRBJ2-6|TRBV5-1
CASSLVGTKSGANVLTF
TGCGCCAGCAGCTTGGTTGGAACTAAATCTGGGGCCAACGTCCTGACTTTC
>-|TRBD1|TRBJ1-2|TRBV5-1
CASSLADRDSRNYGYTF
TGCGCCAGCAGCTTGGCGGACCGGGACAGTAGAAACTATGGCTACACCTTC
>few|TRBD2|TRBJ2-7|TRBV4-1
CASSQGGGKTGNCEQYF
TGCGCCAGCAGCCAAGGGGGAGGGAAAACGGGCAACTGCGAGCAGTACTTC
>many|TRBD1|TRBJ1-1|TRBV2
CASSEGQGNTEAFF
TGTGCCAGCAGCGAGGGACAGGGGAACACTGAAGCTTTCTTT
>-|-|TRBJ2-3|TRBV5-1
CASSLGRPGTDTQYF
TGCGCCAGCAGCTTGGGGCGGCCTGGCACAGATACGCAGTATTTT
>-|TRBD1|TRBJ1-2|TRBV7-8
CASSAGQGFFGYTF
TGTGCCAGCAGCGCGGGACAGGGTTTTTTTGGCTACACCTTC
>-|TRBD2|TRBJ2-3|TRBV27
CASSPWQRERTDTQYF
TGTGCCAGCAGTCCTTGGCAGCGGGAACGCACAGATACGCAGTATTTT
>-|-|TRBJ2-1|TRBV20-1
CSASQGILGNEQFF
TGCAGTGCTAGCCAGGGGATTTTGGGCAATGAGCAGTTCTTC
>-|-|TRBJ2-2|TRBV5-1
CASSLSPRAAGELFF
TGCGCCAGCAGCTTGAGTCCCAGGGCGGCCGGGGAGCTGTTTTTT
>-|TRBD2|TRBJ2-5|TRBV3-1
CASSQDGTSGGSKDQYF
TGTGCCAGCAGCCAAGATGGTACTAGCGGGGGTTCCAAGGACCAGTACTTC
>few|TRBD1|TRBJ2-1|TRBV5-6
CASSDEGQAFYNEQFF
TGTGCCAGCAGCGACGAGGGACAGGCGTTCTACAATGAGCAGTTCTTC
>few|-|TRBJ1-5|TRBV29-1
CSVQGDSNQPQHF
TGCAGCGTACAGGGTGATAGCAATCAGCCCCAGCATTTT
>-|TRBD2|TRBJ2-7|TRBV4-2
CASSPSGGFYNEQYF
TGTGCCAGCAGCCCTAGCGGGGGCTTCTACAATGAGCAGTACTTC
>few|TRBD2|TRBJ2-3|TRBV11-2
CASSLDLGTSGRITKSQYF
TGTGCCAGCAGCTTAGATCTCGGGACTAGCGGGAGGATAACTAAGTCGCAGTATTTT
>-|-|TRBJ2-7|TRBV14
CASSQLVAYEQYF
TGTGCCAGCAGCCAACTCGTAGCCTACGAGCAGTACTTC
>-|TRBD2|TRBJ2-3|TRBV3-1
CASSQAPLGSGATDTQYF
TGTGCCAGCAGCCAAGCTCCTTTGGGTAGCGGGGCCACAGATACGCAGTATTTT
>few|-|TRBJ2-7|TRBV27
CASSLSAGLSYEQYF
TGTGCCAGCAGTTTAAGCGCGGGACTCTCCTACGAGCAGTACTTC
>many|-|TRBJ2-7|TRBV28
CASSSPRPGYEQYF
TGTGCCAGCAGTTCTCCCCGGCCTGGCTACGAGCAGTACTTC
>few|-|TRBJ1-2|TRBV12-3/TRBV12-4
CASSLRLTGGGYTF
TGTGCCAGCAGTTTGCGCCTGACAGGCGGGGGCTACACCTTC
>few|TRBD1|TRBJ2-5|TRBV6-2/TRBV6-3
CASRPTGTKETQYF
TGTGCCAGTCGCCCGACAGGGACAAAAGAGACCCAGTACTTC
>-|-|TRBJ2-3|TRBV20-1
CSARKDYRADTQYF
TGCAGTGCTAGGAAGGATTATCGGGCAGATACGCAGTATTTT
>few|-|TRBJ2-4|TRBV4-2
CASSQAGERNIQYF
TGTGCCAGCAGCCAAGCGGGAGAAAGAAACATTCAGTACTTC
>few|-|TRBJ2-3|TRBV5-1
CASSWNQGDTQYF
TGCGCCAGCAGCTGGAACCAGGGGGATACGCAGTATTTT
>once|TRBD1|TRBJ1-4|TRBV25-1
CASSADRGGDEKLFF
TGTGCCAGCTCCGCTGACAGGGGCGGGGATGAAAAACTGTTTTTT
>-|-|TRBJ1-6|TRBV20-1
CSATGVQYNSPLHF
TGCAGTGCTACAGGGGTCCAATATAATTCACCCCTCCACTTT
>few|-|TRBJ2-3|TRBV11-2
CASSFSVGDTQYF
TGTGCCAGCAGCTTCAGCGTCGGAGATACGCAGTATTTT
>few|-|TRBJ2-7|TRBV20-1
CSGDGDYEQYF
TGCTCCGGGGACGGCGATTACGAGCAGTACTTC
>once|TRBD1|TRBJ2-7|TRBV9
CASSVRGTGGYNEQYF
TGTGCCAGCAGCGTAAGGGGGACAGGGGGCTACAATGAGCAGTACTTC
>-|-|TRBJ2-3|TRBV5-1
CASSPMTAANTDTQYF
TGCGCCAGCAGCCCCATGACAGCGGCAAACACAGATACGCAGTATTTT
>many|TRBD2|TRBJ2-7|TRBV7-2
CASSSRASGDSYEQYF
TGTGCCAGCAGCTCCCGAGCTAGCGGGGACTCCTACGAGCAGTACTTC
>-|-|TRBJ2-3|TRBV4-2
CASSQAGGSADTQYF
TGTGCCAGCAGCCAAGCTGGCGGTAGCGCAGATACGCAGTATTTT
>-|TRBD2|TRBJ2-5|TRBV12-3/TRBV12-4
CASSTGTSGHNEQYF
TGTGCCAGCAGCACCGGGACTAGCGGGCACAATGAGCAGTACTTC
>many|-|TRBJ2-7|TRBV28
CASRGLAYEQYF
TGTGCCAGCAGGGGACTCGCCTACGAGCAGTACTTC
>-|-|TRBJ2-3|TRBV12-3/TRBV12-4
CASSLLASTDAQYF
TGTGCCAGCAGTTTACTAGCGAGCACAGATGCGCAGTATTTT
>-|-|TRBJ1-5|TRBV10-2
CASTPDIQNQPQHF
TGCGCCAGCACTCCGGACATTCAGAATCAGCCCCAGCATTTT
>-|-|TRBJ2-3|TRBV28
CASSLGALLAPDTQYF
TGTGCCAGCAGTTTAGGGGCTCTACTCGCCCCAGATACGCAGTATTTT
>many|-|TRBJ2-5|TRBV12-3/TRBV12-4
CASRITGQETQYF
TGTGCCAGCAGGATCACAGGCCAAGAGACCCAGTACTTC
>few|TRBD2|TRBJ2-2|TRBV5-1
CASSLVPSGPMNTGELFF
TGCGCCAGCAGCTTGGTCCCTAGCGGGCCGATGAACACCGGGGAGCTGTTTTTT
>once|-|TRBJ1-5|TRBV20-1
CSASGDPNQPQHF
TGCAGTGCTAGTGGGGACCCTAATCAGCCCCAGCATTTT
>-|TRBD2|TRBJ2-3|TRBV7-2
CASSVTSGAQYF
TGTGCCAGCAGCGTGACTAGCGGTGCGCAGTATTTT
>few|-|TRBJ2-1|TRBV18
CASSTSGTRLSDEQFF
TGTGCCAGCTCAACCTCCGGGACTCGTCTAAGCGATGAGCAGTTCTTC
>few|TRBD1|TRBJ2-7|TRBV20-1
CSASGLGTGPYEQYF
TGCAGTGCTAGCGGTCTAGGGACAGGGCCCTACGAGCAGTACTTC